This TCR beta chain was captured in a study of control samples from healthy donors and cancer patients (TCRdb year 2020). From its cysteine to its phenylalanine, the CDR3 spans 15 amino acids. Only the CDR3 DNA is retained, 45 bases long and in frame from the first base. V is shortened by 4 bases, J by 4 bases, and the region joining them spans 15 bases. The CDR1 and CDR2 encoded by the germline V gene are SGHRS and YFSETQ. The library was prepared using the immunoSEQ multiplex PCR assay. Sourced from immuneACCESS, this table was stored by TCRdb with only in-frame sequences that have V and J called. A share of the clones is absent; for the studies checked, an unresolved V gene accounts for under half, and the remainder has no known explanation. In this sample the table shows 190,000 or so clones, around 93% of which occur a single time. Almost 1.5% of the sample is taken by the ten largest. Points on this clone: Its antigen is not yet known. Base-call qualities are not available, and no considerably larger clone is one nucleotide away.

The chain employs TRBV5-1 and TRBJ2-1; the D gene could be either TRBD1 or TRBD2, each agreeing at 5 bases. Sequenced material: blood. The receptor comes from a man between 18 and 29 years old in good health. The DNA sequence follows: TGCGCCAGCAGCATGGGGACGGGAAGATACAATGAGCAGTTCTTC. This sequence encodes CASSMGTGRYNEQFF.